This TCR beta chain was obtained from a study of technical replicates of blood from a few donors. V lost 0 bases and J 9 bases, leaving 10 bases between the germline ends. The V gene's germline CDR1 is SGHDT and CDR2 YYEEEE. The length of the CDR3 is 13 residues. Profiling relied on immunoSEQ multiplex PCR, and the TCRdb table lists in-frame clones only, not all of them. The data hold tens of thousands of clones, with roughly 93% observed a single time. This clone has a single count. The sample taken for sequencing was T cells isolated from PBMCs. The clonotype was recovered from a human donor in good health. The rearrangement links TRBV5-6 to TRBJ2-1; D is unclear. The DNA of the CDR3 is TGTGCCAGCAGCTTGGCGCACGCGCGTGAGCAGTTCTTC. Translation: CASSLAHAREQFF.